This entry features one T cell receptor beta chain sequence. The sample comes from a study of blood T cell repertoires in COVID-19. Overall study context: Italy, Spain and the United States were the sources of the convalescent and acute COVID-19 samples. Sources were T cells, B-cell-depleted T cells, or PBMCs; the material itself was cDNA or gDNA.

Study processing details: For nucleated cells, counts were estimated from reference gene primer amplification. Repertoires were generated with immunoSEQ multiplex PCR, while TCRdb's copy carries only in-frame clones and drops some. V and J calls and clone size come straight from that table; D and trimming were deduced from the DNA. The sample yields around 46,000 clones, roughly 84% seen once. The CDR3 is 15 amino acids. Germline CDR1 MDHEN, CDR2 SYDVKM. The V end lost 5 bases, the J end lost 2 bases, and 15 bases lay between the germline ends. The V and J genes are TRBV28 and TRBJ1-2, with no clear D. The origin of this receptor is a human donor in a cohort sampled during active COVID-19. The sequencing sample was made of peripheral blood. This chain's CDR3 is CASSQSGNGNYGYTF. The CDR3, as DNA: TGTGCCAGCAGTCAATCAGGAAACGGCAACTATGGCTACACCTTC.